The 8 T cell receptor beta chains below all came from one sample that was sequenced in a study of OX40 agonist ivuxolimab in advanced cancers. Some clones are missing from TCRdb's copy, which holds only in-frame ones; the method was immunoSEQ multiplex PCR. The sample records fewer than 90,000 clones, more than 75% being singletons. The sequenced sample was CD4+ or CD8+ T cells sorted from blood, obtained in a trial of the OX40 agonist ivuxolimab. The receptor source for this set is an adult with an advanced solid tumor such as melanoma, head and neck, liver or kidney cancer.

This clone is a singleton in its sample. J is TRBJ1-1 and V is TRBV11-2; D unresolved. Trimming pared 5 bases from V and 5 bases from J, leaving 9 bases between. CDR3 length: 12 residues. Looked up from germline, CDR1 is SGHAT and CDR2 is FQNNGV. The CDR3 DNA follows: TGTGCCAGCAGCCCCCGTGAGACTGAAGCTTTCTTT. Protein: CASSPRETEAFF.

This sequence joins TRBV6-5 and TRBJ1-2; 8 positions match TRBD1. Germline V lookup: CDR1 MNHEY, CDR2 SVGAGI. The V segment lost 5 bases and the J segment 4 bases; nucleotides outside the gene matches: 6. The CDR3 totals 14 residues. CDR3 amino acids: CASSETTGGYGYTF. CDR3 DNA: TGTGCCAGCAGTGAAACTACAGGGGGCTATGGCTACACCTTC.

In this sample, this clone turned up a few times. The chain has TRBV5-8 and TRBJ2-4; 10 bases are a match to TRBD2. V shed 4 bases and J 0 bases; nucleotides not matched to a gene: 10. The CDR3 consists of 18 residues. From germline, CDR1 is SGHTS and CDR2 YDEGEE. The CDR3 DNA is TGTGCCAGCAGCGAACCCGGACTAGCGGAGGTAGCCAAAAACATTCAGTACTTC. Amino acid sequence: CASSEPGLAEVAKNIQYF. Variable domain in full (rest from reference TRBV5-8 and TRBJ2-4): EAGVTQSPTHLIKTRGQQATLRCSPISGHTSVYWYQQALGLGLQFLLWYDEGEERNRGNFPPRFSGRQFPNYSSELNVNALELEDSALYLCASSEPGLAEVAKNIQYFGAGTRLSVL.

The V and J genes are TRBV6-1 and TRBJ2-7; 7 nucleotides match TRBD1. Per the germline V gene, CDR1 is MNHNS and CDR2 is SASEGT. V shed 6 bases, J shed 1 base, and the junction held 6 bases outside the gene matches. This CDR3 contains 14 residues. CDR3 sequence (DNA): TGTGCCAGCAGCCTAGACAGGGAGTCCTACGAGCAGTACTTC. Translated, it gives CASSLDRESYEQYF.

This rearrangement joins TRBV6-1 to TRBJ2-1, with 7 bases matching TRBD1. Germline V gives CDR1 MNHNS, CDR2 SASEGT. The CDR3 totals 15 residues. Losses at the gene ends were 6 bases for V and 9 bases for J; bases not matched to a gene: 14. The CDR3 protein is CASSEGARAQSEQFF. CDR3 sequence (DNA): TGTGCCAGCAGCGAGGGGGCCAGGGCCCAGAGTGAGCAGTTCTTC.

This rearrangement joins TRBV7-8 to TRBJ1-2; 7 nucleotides agree with TRBD1. The junction had 8 bases not matched to a gene; V was cut back by 5 bases and J by 5 bases. CDR3 length equals 14 residues. From germline, CDR1 is SGHVS and CDR2 FQNEAQ. This CDR3 reads CASSQGQSSYGYTF. CDR3 nucleotide sequence: TGTGCCAGCAGCCAGGGACAGTCCTCTTATGGCTACACCTTC.

This clone was observed once. The chain combines TRBV19 with TRBJ1-4, with D possibly TRBD1 on 5 matching bases. Trimming pared 7 bases from V and 0 bases from J, leaving 9 bases between. This CDR3 region has 14 residues. In germline, CDR1 is LNHDA, CDR2 SQIVND (reference sequence). The CDR3 nucleotides read TGTGCCAGTATGGGACTCTCAACTAATGAAAAACTGTTTTTT. Its protein is CASMGLSTNEKLFF.

The chain combines TRBV29-1 with TRBJ2-7; either TRBD1 or TRBD2 may fit D (5 bases each). Trimming left V 7 bases short and J 1 base short, with 11 bases between. The germline CDR1 and CDR2 sequences are SQVTM and ANQGSEA. CDR3 size: 12 residues. The CDR3 region has the DNA TGCAGCGGGGACGCCGATTCCTACGAGCAGTACTTC. Its translation is CSGDADSYEQYF.